The 11 T cell receptor beta chains in this list originate from one sample, sequenced in a study of vaccination and CD4 T cells after COVID-19 (dated by TCRdb to between 2020 and 2023). The treatment or condition label of this sample denotes: roughly 10-day PBMC culture with coronavirus spike peptide pools or control peptides (ViraFEST assay). The library was built by means of PCR. Sequencing relied on an Illumina iSeq 100. TCR sequencing of DNA from cultured CD4+ T cells used the Oncomine TCR Beta short-read assay at the Johns Hopkins FTIC core. The raw public reads went through TCRdb reprocessing: fastp at Q25, MiXCR clone calling, in-frame beta chains kept. Rows are unified per CDR3 protein, each entry keeping the most common DNA and genes. Counted in this sample were under 20,000 distinct CDR3 sequences; 80% of them appeared once. 15% to 20% of the sample lies in the top ten. These TCRs' antigens remain unknown.

This specimen was CD4+ T cells from blood, cultured in vitro, taken after SARS-CoV-2 vaccination. The receptors stem from a human donor who received a COVID-19 vaccine.

This clonotype was detected a few times. The V call is TRBV2, the J call TRBJ1-5; perhaps TRBD1 as D (5 bases). Trimming pared 8 bases from V and 0 bases from J, leaving 8 bases between. From germline, CDR1 is SNHLY and CDR2 FYNNEI. CDR3 length: 13 residues. CDR3 sequence: CASRGDSNQPQHF. CDR3 bases: TGTGCCAGCCGGGGCGATAGCAATCAGCCCCAGCATTTT.

This chain connects TRBV12-3 or TRBV12-4 to TRBJ2-2; D is ambiguous. Deletions cut 5 bases from V and 4 bases from J, with 5 bases between. CDR3 length: 12 amino acids. CDR3 bases: TGTGCCAGCAGTCGCGGCACCGGGGAGCTGTTTTTT. It translates to CASSRGTGELFF.

The rearrangement uses TRBV5-6 and TRBJ2-5; D ambiguous. With 3 bases removed from V and 5 bases from J, the gap between germline ends came to 17 bases. Germline V lookup: CDR1 SGHDT, CDR2 YYEEEE. CDR3 length: 15 amino acids. CDR3 amino acids: CASSSPGRIGETQYF. CDR3 nucleotide sequence: TGTGCCAGCAGCTCGCCGGGTAGGATAGGCGAGACCCAGTACTTC. Complete variable domain (other parts from reference TRBV5-6 and TRBJ2-5): DAGVTQSPTHLIKTRGQQVTLRCSPKSGHDTVSWYQQALGQGPQFIFQYYEEEERQRGNFPDRFSGHQFPNYSSELNVNALLLGDSALYLCASSSPGRIGETQYFGPGTRLLVL.

This chain connects TRBV6-5 to TRBJ1-5; TRBD1 matches at 7 bases. The CDR3 contains 16 residues. The germline V gene has CDR1 MNHEY and CDR2 SVGAGI. The junction had 5 bases not matched to a gene; V was cut back by 0 bases and J by 3 bases. The CDR3 DNA follows: TGTGCCAGCAGTTACTCGAGAAGGGGGCACAATCAGCCCCAGCATTTT. Protein sequence: CASSYSRRGHNQPQHF.

The rearrangement joins TRBV19 to TRBJ2-5, with TRBD1 matching over 9 bases. This CDR3 comprises 15 residues. The germline CDR1 and CDR2 sequences are LNHDA and SQIVND (reference sequence). The V and J ends lost 5 bases and 4 bases, in that order; junction bases with no gene match: 8. The chain's CDR3 is CASSSRQGVGETQYF. In DNA form, the CDR3 reads TGTGCCAGTAGTTCGAGACAGGGGGTGGGAGAGACCCAGTACTTC.

Notes on this clonotype: One end of the junction does not line up with germline, which may come from a read error. The rearrangement uses TRBV10-1 and TRBJ2-2, with D tentatively TRBD2 (6 bases). CDR3 size: 14 residues. In germline, CDR1 is WNHNN, CDR2 SYGVQD (reference sequence). CDR3 region: CAGSGGDLTGELFF. CDR3 nucleotide sequence: TGCGCCGGCAGTGGAGGGGATCTCACCGGGGAGCTGTTTTTT.

This clonotype was counted only a few times. V usage is TRBV6-1 and J usage is TRBJ1-6; D remains ambiguous. Germline V gene lookup returns CDR1 MNHNS and CDR2 SASEGT. CDR3 size: 13 residues. V was cut by 2 bases and J by 7 bases, with 6 bases left in between. CDR3 in amino acids: CASSERTNSPLHF. CDR3 DNA: TGTGCCAGCAGTGAACGTACGAATTCACCCCTCCACTTT.

The chain links TRBV25-1 to TRBJ2-5; D may be TRBD2 (6 bases). This CDR3 has 14 residues. In germline, CDR1 is MGHDK, CDR2 SYGVNS. Trimming took 1 base from V and 1 from J, leaving 7 bases between them. The CDR3 spells CASSELGGQETQYF. The CDR3 DNA reads TGTGCCAGCAGTGAATTGGGGGGCCAAGAGACCCAGTACTTC.

The chain links TRBV27 to TRBJ2-7; D possibly uses TRBD1 or TRBD2 (5 bases each). Germline V CDR1 and CDR2: MNHEY, SMNVEV (reference sequence). Trimming pared 2 bases from V and 4 bases from J, leaving 24 bases between. The CDR3 runs to 18 residues. CDR3 protein: CASSLGVRGRSAPYEQYF. In nucleotides, the CDR3 is TGTGCCAGCAGTTTAGGTGTGAGGGGCAGGTCAGCCCCATACGAGCAGTACTTC.

This rearrangement joins TRBV19 to TRBJ2-3; the D call may be TRBD1 or TRBD2 (6 bases each). Trimming shortened V by 4 bases and J by 1 base, and 9 bases separated the two germline ends. There are 14 residues in the CDR3. Germline CDR1 LNHDA, CDR2 SQIVND (reference sequence). Written as DNA, the CDR3 is TGTGCCAGTAGTAACGGGGGCGGCACAGATACGCAGTATTTT. Translated: CASSNGGGTDTQYF.

The chain is built from TRBV30 and TRBJ1-4; tentative D call: TRBD1 (5 bases). CDR1 and CDR2 from the germline V gene are GTSNPN and SVGIG (reference sequence). The CDR3 is 15 residues long. The V gene lost 2 bases and the J gene lost 7 bases, with 17 bases spanning the gap. CDR3 region: CAWSPIGGSTEKLFF. The CDR3 DNA reads TGTGCCTGGAGTCCGATCGGGGGATCCACTGAAAAACTGTTTTTT.